This TCR beta chain was captured in a study of cytomegalovirus exposure and HLA in healthy donors. As concerns this clone: Its antigen is as yet unknown.

Some clones are missing from TCRdb's copy, which holds only in-frame ones; the method was immunoSEQ multiplex PCR. The sample has tens of thousands of clones; roughly 94% are singletons. CDR3 length: 10 residues. The germline gives CDR1 LNHDA, CDR2 SQIVND (reference sequence). The V end lost 10 bases, the J end lost 6 bases, and 9 bases lay between the germline ends. Study results and caveats: Reports indicated that the classifier achieved high specificity and sensitivity in diagnosing cytomegalovirus status. Most TCR sequences showed up rarely, but some public TCRs showed up in many donors.

The J gene is TRBJ1-2, the V gene TRBV19; D unresolved. The clonotype was recovered from a man between 18 and 35 years old in good health and CMV-seropositive. The sequenced sample consisted of PBMCs. This CDR3 reads CATPPDGYTF. DNA for the CDR3: TGTGCCACCCCCCCGGATGGCTACACCTTC.